These T cell receptor beta chains were read from a single sample in a study of blood T cell repertoires in COVID-19. Only in-frame clones appear in the TCRdb table, and some are missing; sequencing was by immunoSEQ multiplex PCR. The sample lists about 120,000 clones, less than 90% occurring once. Input material: peripheral blood. The receptors derive from a man of 80 years or more with acute or convalescent COVID-19. The CDR3 runs from the conserved cysteine through the conserved F or W.

v_call: TRBV18
j_call: TRBJ2-7
cdr3_aa: CASSPLRGLGEQYF

v_call: TRBV9
j_call: TRBJ2-1
cdr3_aa: CASSAHPGTSGGALNEQFF

v_call: TRBV11-2
j_call: TRBJ2-3
cdr3_aa: CASSVSGTSTDTQYF

v_call: TRBV7-2
j_call: TRBJ1-3
cdr3_aa: CASSLLSGNTIYF

v_call: TRBV7-9
j_call: TRBJ2-7
cdr3_aa: CASSLSGSPYEQYF

v_call: TRBV5-1
j_call: TRBJ2-1
cdr3_aa: CASSLSGTSGGAEQFF

v_call: TRBV6-2/TRBV6-3
j_call: TRBJ2-7
cdr3_aa: CASSYWGEVYEQYF

v_call: TRBV19
j_call: TRBJ2-5
cdr3_aa: CASSPRQISGETQYF

v_call: TRBV7-9
j_call: TRBJ1-1
cdr3_aa: CASSLVGQTNTEAFF

v_call: TRBV30
j_call: TRBJ1-5
cdr3_aa: CAWSQQGAGQPQHF

v_call: TRBV27
j_call: TRBJ1-5
cdr3_aa: CASRRQSPNRDSINQPQHF

v_call: TRBV7-3
j_call: TRBJ2-1
cdr3_aa: CASSQTSGRANEQFF

v_call: TRBV6-5
j_call: TRBJ1-5
cdr3_aa: CASSPDREGQPQHF

v_call: TRBV7-2
j_call: TRBJ1-5
cdr3_aa: CASSLPGNQPQHF

v_call: TRBV19
j_call: TRBJ2-1
cdr3_aa: CASRPVGEGGNEQFF

v_call: TRBV28
j_call: TRBJ1-2
cdr3_aa: CASSPPTESAYGYTF

v_call: TRBV4-3
j_call: TRBJ2-2
cdr3_aa: CASSQPGTSGISNTGELFF

v_call: TRBV19
j_call: TRBJ2-7
cdr3_aa: CASSILMTGSHEQYF

v_call: TRBV25-1
j_call: TRBJ2-7
cdr3_aa: CASSAGGGGQYF

v_call: TRBV15
j_call: TRBJ2-1
cdr3_aa: CATSRGARNEQFF

v_call: TRBV25-1
j_call: TRBJ2-5
cdr3_aa: CASSAQARETQYF

v_call: TRBV6-2/TRBV6-3
j_call: TRBJ2-3
cdr3_aa: CASSWDPSGVVPDTQYF

v_call: TRBV15
j_call: TRBJ1-3
cdr3_aa: CATSSRRKMGLGNTIYF

v_call: TRBV7-9
j_call: TRBJ1-5
cdr3_aa: CASSLEGRGSNQPQHF

v_call: TRBV18
j_call: TRBJ2-1
cdr3_aa: CASSSPLGAGEAEQFF

v_call: TRBV13
j_call: TRBJ1-1
cdr3_aa: CASSQGQGETEAFF

v_call: TRBV27
j_call: TRBJ2-1
cdr3_aa: CASSLGGFDNEQFF

v_call: TRBV27
j_call: TRBJ1-2
cdr3_aa: CASNNRGRSGYTF

v_call: TRBV13
j_call: TRBJ1-6
cdr3_aa: CASSLSPLSYSPLHF

v_call: TRBV7-3
j_call: TRBJ2-2
cdr3_aa: CASSLEGQTNTGELFF

v_call: TRBV28
j_call: TRBJ1-5
cdr3_aa: CASSLRGGRGQPQHF

v_call: TRBV19
j_call: TRBJ1-1
cdr3_aa: CASSEKYPEAFF

v_call: TRBV2
j_call: TRBJ1-5
cdr3_aa: CASSHTSPDRPQHF

v_call: TRBV27
j_call: TRBJ1-2
cdr3_aa: CASSLGTGPTYGYTF

v_call: TRBV14
j_call: TRBJ2-1
cdr3_aa: CASSQGGAGYNEQFF

v_call: TRBV6-1
j_call: TRBJ2-1
cdr3_aa: CASSERRAGRYNEQFF

v_call: TRBV6-5
j_call: TRBJ2-2
cdr3_aa: CASRAGTGDTGELFF

v_call: TRBV19
j_call: TRBJ1-1
cdr3_aa: CASSTQGTGSTEAFF

v_call: TRBV19
j_call: TRBJ2-7
cdr3_aa: CASSPRLAYEQYF

v_call: TRBV21-1
j_call: TRBJ1-2
cdr3_aa: CASNRTGEGYTF

v_call: TRBV28
j_call: TRBJ2-1
cdr3_aa: CASSPWGGGGRLAGDNEQFF

v_call: TRBV4-2
j_call: TRBJ2-3
cdr3_aa: CASSQSGLAGGPDTQYF